A single sample is the source of the 16 T cell receptor beta chains below, sequenced in a study of blood T cell repertoires in COVID-19. TCRdb keeps only in-frame clones here, not all; method: immunoSEQ multiplex PCR. This table holds tens of thousands of clones, under 85% found once. Source material: peripheral blood. The source of these receptors is a human donor in a cohort sampled during active COVID-19.

This clone was seen more than once but under ten times. The chain recombines TRBV3-1 (or the pseudogene TRBV3-2) with TRBJ1-6, with TRBD1 identical over 8 bases. The germline V gene encodes CDR1 LGHDT and CDR2 YNNKEL (reference sequence). CDR3 length: 16 amino acids. The J segment lost 6 bases and the V segment lost 6 bases, leaving 10 bases of the junction unmatched. In nucleotides, the CDR3 is TGTGCCAGCAGGTTAACAGGGGGGGCACCTAATTCACCCCTCCACTTT. Translating it yields CASRLTGGAPNSPLHF.

This chain links TRBV7-9 with TRBJ2-1; TRBD1 aligns across 7 bases. CDR3 length: 15 residues. Germline values: CDR1 SEHNR, CDR2 FQNEAQ (reference sequence). The trim removed 5 bases at V and 8 bases at J, leaving 12 bases unmatched. For the CDR3, the DNA is TGTGCCAGCAGCCCGGCCGCCAGGGGGAGAGATGAGCAGTTCTTC. Translation gives CASSPAARGRDEQFF.

The chain employs TRBV6-4 and TRBJ2-3; the match to TRBD2 covers 14 bases. V was clipped by 6 bases and J by 4 bases; unmatched bases: 9. The CDR3 spans 17 residues. Germline CDR1 and CDR2: MRHNA and SNTAGT. CDR3 nucleotides: TGTGCCAGCAGCGAGACTAGCGGGGGGGCCTCGGCAGATACGCAGTATTTT. Protein sequence: CASSETSGGASADTQYF.

This chain joins TRBV28 and TRBJ2-1, with D perhaps TRBD1 (6 bases). V gave up 5 bases and J gave up 4 bases, with 12 bases separating them. Looked up from germline, CDR1 is MDHEN and CDR2 is SYDVKM. CDR3 length: 14 residues. As DNA, the CDR3 is TGTGCCAGCAGTCCCCAGGGGACGTACAATGAGCAGTTCTTC. This translates into CASSPQGTYNEQFF.

The genes are TRBV2 and TRBJ2-1; TRBD2 might be the D (7 bases). The V gene's germline CDR1 is SNHLY and CDR2 FYNNEI. V was trimmed by 5 bases and J by 3 bases, leaving 17 bases between them. This CDR3 is built from 16 residues. CDR3 coding DNA: TGTGCCAGCAGTCGTCGTTCGGGGGGCGTCTACAATGAGCAGTTCTTC. It encodes CASSRRSGGVYNEQFF.

The V and J genes are TRBV19 and TRBJ1-1; 7 bases line up with TRBD1. The germline V gene encodes CDR1 LNHDA and CDR2 SQIVND (reference sequence). This CDR3 comprises 14 residues. V was clipped by 6 bases and J by 1 base; unmatched bases: 5. The CDR3 nucleotides read TGTGCCAGTAGGGACAGGTCGGGGAACACTGAAGCTTTCTTT. Protein product: CASRDRSGNTEAFF. Based on the CDR3 plus reference TRBV19 and TRBJ1-1, the full variable domain is DGGITQSPKYLFRKEGQNVTLSCEQNLNHDAMYWYRQDPGQGLRLIYYSQIVNDFQKGDIAEGYSVSREKKESFPLTVTSAQKNPTAFYLCASRDRSGNTEAFFGQGTRLTVV.

The chain is built from TRBV4-1 and TRBJ1-6; D is perhaps TRBD1 (6 bases). This CDR3 contains 14 residues. CDR1 and CDR2 (germline): MGHRA, YSYEKL. The germline V and J ends were trimmed by 0 bases and 10 bases, with 10 bases remaining between them. The CDR3 bases are TGCGCCAGCAGCCAAGAGGACAGAATCTCACCCCTCCACTTT. Its translation is CASSQEDRISPLHF.

In this sample, this clone turned up once. V is TRBV7-2 and J is TRBJ2-3; 10 nucleotides agree with TRBD2. V shed 6 bases, J shed 2 bases, and the junction held 14 bases outside the gene matches. CDR1 and CDR2 (germline): SGHTA, FQGNSA. This CDR3 has 18 amino acids. The CDR3 DNA is TGTGCCAGCAGTCCGATAACCCATAGCGGGGGGAACACAGATACGCAGTATTTT. It yields the protein CASSPITHSGGNTDTQYF.

The rearrangement joins TRBV5-1 to TRBJ2-2; 10 positions agree with TRBD2. V trimming: 7 bases; J trimming: 0 bases; junction bases outside the gene matches: 6. The CDR3 is made up of 16 amino acids. CDR1 SGHRS and CDR2 YFSETQ come from the germline V gene. Here the CDR3 reads CASELSGGSNTGELFF. The DNA of the CDR3 is TGCGCCAGCGAACTTAGCGGGGGGTCGAACACCGGGGAGCTGTTTTTT.

This sequence joins TRBV5-1 and TRBJ2-1; TRBD2 aligns across 9 bases. CDR1 and CDR2 (germline): SGHRS, YFSETQ. Losses at the gene ends were 3 bases for V and 3 bases for J; bases not matched to a gene: 7. The CDR3 is made up of 16 amino acids. CDR3 DNA sequence: TGCGCCAGCAGCTCCCAAAGCGGGGGGTTCTACAATGAGCAGTTCTTC. Amino acids: CASSSQSGGFYNEQFF. The variable domain in full, completed from reference TRBV5-1 and TRBJ2-1, reads KAGVTQTPRYLIKTRGQQVTLSCSPISGHRSVSWYQQTPGQGLQFLFEYFSETQRNKGNFPGRFSGRQFSNSRSEMNVSTLELGDSALYLCASSSQSGGFYNEQFFGPGTRLTVL.

This clone has just a few counts. The chain joins TRBV5-6 to TRBJ1-2; 9 nucleotides agree with TRBD1. The V gene's germline CDR1 is SGHDT and CDR2 YYEEEE. V lost 4 bases and J lost 4; bases outside the gene matches: 8. CDR3 length equals 15 residues. The CDR3 bases are TGTGCCAGCAGCACGACAGGGGGTGACACCTATGGCTACACCTTC. Its translation is CASSTTGGDTYGYTF.

The J gene is TRBJ2-1, the V gene TRBV7-2; 9 bases map to TRBD2. Germline V CDR1 and CDR2: SGHTA, FQGNSA. The V gene end was trimmed by 6 bases and the J gene end by 6 bases; junction bases not matched to a gene: 9. This CDR3 region has 15 residues. CDR3 in amino acids: CASSRGTSQSNEQFF. The CDR3 coding sequence is TGTGCCAGCAGTCGAGGGACTAGCCAAAGCAATGAGCAGTTCTTC.

The chain is built from TRBV28 and TRBJ2-6; the match to TRBD1 covers 7 bases. CDR3 length equals 17 residues. Germline CDR1 reads MDHEN; CDR2 reads SYDVKM. Germline trimming cut 5 bases from V and 4 bases from J; bases unmatched to any gene: 11. In nucleotides, the CDR3 is TGTGCCAGCAGTCCGAGACAGGGAATGAGCGGGGCCAACGTCCTGACTTTC. Its translation: CASSPRQGMSGANVLTF.

The chain has TRBV30 and TRBJ1-1; possible D gene TRBD1, 5 bases. Germline assignment: CDR1 GTSNPN and CDR2 SVGIG (reference sequence). This CDR3 has 14 amino acids. V gave up 2 bases and J gave up 0 bases, with 10 bases separating them. CDR3 loop: CAWSSRVMNTEAFF. CDR3 coding DNA: TGTGCCTGGAGTTCCAGGGTCATGAACACTGAAGCTTTCTTT.

This chain links TRBV29-1 with TRBJ1-4; perhaps TRBD1 as D (5 bases). Per the germline V gene, CDR1 is SQVTM and CDR2 is ANQGSEA. The CDR3 totals 13 residues. V dropped 6 bases and J dropped 6 bases, with 14 bases sitting between them. The CDR3 spells CSVTGGMDEKLFF. DNA for the CDR3: TGCAGCGTGACGGGGGGGATGGATGAAAAACTGTTTTTT. The full variable domain, in which reference TRBV29-1 and TRBJ1-4 provide the parts outside the CDR3, is SAVISQKPSRDICQRGTSLTIQCQVDSQVTMMFWYRQQPGQSLTLIATANQGSEATYESGFVIDKFPISRPNLTFSTLTVSNMSPEDSSIYLCSVTGGMDEKLFFGSGTQLSVL.

This chain links TRBV9 with TRBJ1-1, with D hard to call. The CDR3 is 14 residues long. V was trimmed by 0 bases and J by 10 bases, leaving 16 bases between them. Germline loops: CDR1 SGDLS, CDR2 YYNGEE. In DNA form, the CDR3 reads TGTGCCAGCAGCGTAGCTGGCCAACAAACCCCAGCTTTCTTT. This sequence encodes CASSVAGQQTPAFF.